The sequence of this T cell receptor (beta chain) was determined in a study of shared clonotypes between healthy human individuals. About the research overall: The study drew on a couple of women and three men aged 18 to 49 as donors. Every donor yielded three CD4 naive, three CD4 memory, two CD8 naive and one CD8 memory plate.

Points from the study as a whole: Estimated richness was generally greater in naive than memory subsets.

The CDR3 runs to 18 residues. CDR1 MDHEN and CDR2 SYDVKM come from the germline V gene. The ends lost 4 bases at V and 0 bases at J; junction bases unmatched: 6. Data came from immunoSEQ multiplex PCR; TCRdb stores just in-frame clones and leaves some out. Among approximately 500,000 clones listed, about 95% were seen once. To note about this clone: Its specificity is not known.

The sequencing input was naive CD4+ T cells sorted from blood. Subset indicated: CD45RA+ positively selected. J is TRBJ2-7 and V is TRBV28, with 16 nucleotides matching TRBD2. The sequence derives from a woman aged 25 to 45 in good health. CDR3 coding DNA: TGTGCCAGCAGTTCACCCGGGACTAGCGGGAGGGCCTCCTACGAGCAGTACTTC. It translates to CASSSPGTSGRASYEQYF. Complete variable domain (other parts from reference TRBV28 and TRBJ2-7): DVKVTQSSRYLVKRTGEKVFLECVQDMDHENMFWYRQDPGLGLRLIYFSYDVKMKEKGDIPEGYSVSREKKERFSLILESASTNQTSMYLCASSSPGTSGRASYEQYFGPGTRLTVT.